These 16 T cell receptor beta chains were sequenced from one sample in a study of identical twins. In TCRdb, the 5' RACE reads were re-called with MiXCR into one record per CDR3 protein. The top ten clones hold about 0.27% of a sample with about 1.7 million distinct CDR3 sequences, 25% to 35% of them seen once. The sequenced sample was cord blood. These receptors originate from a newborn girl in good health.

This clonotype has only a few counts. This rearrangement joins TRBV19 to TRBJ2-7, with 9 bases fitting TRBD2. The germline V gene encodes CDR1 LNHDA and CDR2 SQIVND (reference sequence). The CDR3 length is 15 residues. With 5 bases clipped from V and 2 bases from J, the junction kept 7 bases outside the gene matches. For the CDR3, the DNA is TGTGCCAGTAGTGGAGGGACTAGCAGACCCTACGAGCAGTACTTC. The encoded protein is CASSGGTSRPYEQYF.

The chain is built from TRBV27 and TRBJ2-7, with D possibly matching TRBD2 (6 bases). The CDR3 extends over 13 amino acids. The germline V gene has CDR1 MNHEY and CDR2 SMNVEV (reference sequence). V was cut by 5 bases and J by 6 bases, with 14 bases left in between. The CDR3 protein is CASSMRDSREQYF. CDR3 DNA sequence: TGTGCCAGCAGTATGCGGGATTCACGCGAGCAGTACTTC.

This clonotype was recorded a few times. CDR3 coding DNA: TGTGCCAGCAGCCAAGATAAGCGGGGCTCCTACGAGCAGTACTTC. As protein: CASSQDKRGSYEQYF. The chain couples TRBV4-2 to TRBJ2-7; 7 bases agree with TRBD2. Germline CDR1 LGHNA, CDR2 YNFKEQ. This CDR3 has 15 residues. With 0 bases clipped from V and 0 bases from J, the junction kept 2 bases outside the gene matches.

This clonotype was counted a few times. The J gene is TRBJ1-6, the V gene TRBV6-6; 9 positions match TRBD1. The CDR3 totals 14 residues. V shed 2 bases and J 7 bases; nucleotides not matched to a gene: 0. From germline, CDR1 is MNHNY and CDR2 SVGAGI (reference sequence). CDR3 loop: CASSYGTGNSPLHF. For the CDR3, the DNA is TGTGCCAGCAGTTACGGGACAGGGAATTCACCCCTCCACTTT.

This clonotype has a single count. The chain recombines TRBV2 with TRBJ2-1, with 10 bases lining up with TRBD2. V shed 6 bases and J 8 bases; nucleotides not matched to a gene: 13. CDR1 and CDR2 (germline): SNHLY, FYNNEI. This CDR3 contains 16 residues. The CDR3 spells CASSPAGTSVNDEQFF. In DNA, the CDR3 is TGTGCCAGCAGCCCTGCCGGGACTAGCGTAAACGATGAGCAGTTCTTC.

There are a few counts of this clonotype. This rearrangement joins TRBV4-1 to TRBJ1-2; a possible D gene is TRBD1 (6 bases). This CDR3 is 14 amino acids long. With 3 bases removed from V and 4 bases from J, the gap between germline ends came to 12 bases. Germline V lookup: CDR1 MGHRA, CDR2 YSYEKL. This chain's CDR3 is CASSHADRLYGYTF. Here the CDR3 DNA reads TGCGCCAGCAGCCATGCCGACAGGCTCTATGGCTACACCTTC.

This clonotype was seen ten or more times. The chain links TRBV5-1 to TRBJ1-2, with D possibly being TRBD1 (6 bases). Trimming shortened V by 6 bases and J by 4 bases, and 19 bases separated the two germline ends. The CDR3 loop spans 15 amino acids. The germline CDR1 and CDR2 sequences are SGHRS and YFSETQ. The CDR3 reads CASTTTTGTLYGYTF. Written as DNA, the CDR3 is TGCGCCAGCACTACGACCACCGGGACACTCTATGGCTACACCTTC.

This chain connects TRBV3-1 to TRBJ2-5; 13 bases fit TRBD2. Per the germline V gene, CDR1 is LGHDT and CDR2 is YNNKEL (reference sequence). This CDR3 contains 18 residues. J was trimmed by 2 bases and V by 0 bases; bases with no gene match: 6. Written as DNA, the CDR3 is TGTGCCAGCAGCCAAGATAGGACTAGCGGGGGTCAACAAGAGACCCAGTACTTC. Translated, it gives CASSQDRTSGGQQETQYF.

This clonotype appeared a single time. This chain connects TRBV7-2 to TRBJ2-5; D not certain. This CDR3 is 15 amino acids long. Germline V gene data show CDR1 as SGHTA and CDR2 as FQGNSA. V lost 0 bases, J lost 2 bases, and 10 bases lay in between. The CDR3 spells CASSLASTSQETQYF. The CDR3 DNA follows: TGTGCCAGCAGCTTAGCCTCCACCAGTCAAGAGACCCAGTACTTC.

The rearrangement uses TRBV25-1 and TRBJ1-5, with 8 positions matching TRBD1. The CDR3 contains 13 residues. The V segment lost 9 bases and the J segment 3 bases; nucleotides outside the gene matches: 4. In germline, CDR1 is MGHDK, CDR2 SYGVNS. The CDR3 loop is CASPGGLNQPQHF. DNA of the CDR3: TGTGCCAGTCCAGGGGGCCTCAATCAGCCCCAGCATTTT.

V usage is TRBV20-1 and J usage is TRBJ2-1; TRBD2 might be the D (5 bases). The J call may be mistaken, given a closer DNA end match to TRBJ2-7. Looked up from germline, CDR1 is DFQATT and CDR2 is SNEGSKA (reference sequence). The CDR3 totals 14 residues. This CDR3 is CSAREASSHNEQYF. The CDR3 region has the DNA TGCAGTGCTAGAGAGGCTAGCTCCCACAATGAGCAGTACTTC.

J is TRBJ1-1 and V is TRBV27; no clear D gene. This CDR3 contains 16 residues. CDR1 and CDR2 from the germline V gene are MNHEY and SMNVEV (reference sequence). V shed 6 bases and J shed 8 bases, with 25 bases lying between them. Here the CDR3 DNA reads TGTGCCAGCAGCCCATTCACCCACCTCCGCATTTTAGAAGCTTTCTTT. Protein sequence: CASSPFTHLRILEAFF.

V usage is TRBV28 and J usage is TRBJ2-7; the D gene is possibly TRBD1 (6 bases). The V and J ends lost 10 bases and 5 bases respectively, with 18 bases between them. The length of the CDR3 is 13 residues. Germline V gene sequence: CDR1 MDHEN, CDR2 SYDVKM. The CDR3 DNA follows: TGTGCCACCTCTGGAGACAGGAGGAACGAGCAGTACTTC. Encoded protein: CATSGDRRNEQYF.

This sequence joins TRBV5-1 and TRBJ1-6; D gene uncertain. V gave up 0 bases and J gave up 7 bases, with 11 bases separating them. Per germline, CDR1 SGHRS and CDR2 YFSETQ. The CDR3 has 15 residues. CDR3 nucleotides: TGCGCCAGCAGCTTGGTTTCCGGGTCCAATTCACCCCTCCACTTT. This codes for CASSLVSGSNSPLHF.

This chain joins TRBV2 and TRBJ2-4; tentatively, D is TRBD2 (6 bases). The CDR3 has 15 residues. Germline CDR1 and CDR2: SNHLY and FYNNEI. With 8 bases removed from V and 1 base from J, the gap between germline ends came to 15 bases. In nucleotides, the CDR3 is TGTGCCAGCGGGACTCTCTGGGTGGCCAAAAACATTCAGTACTTC. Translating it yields CASGTLWVAKNIQYF.

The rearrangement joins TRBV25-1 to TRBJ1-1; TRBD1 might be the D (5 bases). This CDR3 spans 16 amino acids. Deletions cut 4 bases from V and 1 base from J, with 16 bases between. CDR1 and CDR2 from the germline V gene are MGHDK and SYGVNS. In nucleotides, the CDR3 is TGTGCCAGCAGTGCTTTTTCGGGGGTTAGGAACACTGAAGCTTTCTTT. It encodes CASSAFSGVRNTEAFF.